The source of this T cell receptor (beta chain) is a study of shared clonotypes between healthy human individuals. About the study: Those who served as donors were a couple of women and a few men between the ages of 18 and 49. CD8 memory received one plate per donor, CD8 naive two, CD4 memory three and CD4 naive three.

CD45RA-negative memory and CD45RA+ naive subsets were split from the CD4+ cells. Concerning this clone itself: Its cognate antigen is unknown.

The germline gives CDR1 LNHDA, CDR2 SQIVND (reference sequence). J gave up 3 bases and V 5 bases, and 10 bases lay outside the gene matches. The CDR3 spans 16 residues. Study conclusions and caveats: A handful of donors held about 4.6% of naive CD4 clonotypes in common.

The method was immunoSEQ multiplex PCR; TCRdb's version includes in-frame clones alone and lacks a portion of them. Here the sample spans some 1 million clones, approximately 68% being singletons. The sequenced sample consisted of memory CD4+ T cells sorted from blood. Subset specified: CD45RA-negative fraction. This rearrangement joins TRBV19 to TRBJ1-3; 7 bases are shared with TRBD1. The receptor was derived from a man aged 18-30 years in good health. Here the CDR3 reads CASSPLDRVGGNTIYF. The CDR3 nucleotides read TGTGCCAGTAGTCCACTCGACAGGGTGGGTGGAAACACCATATATTTT.